What follows are 9 T cell receptor beta chains derived from one specimen sequenced in a study of T cells in Graves' hyperthyroidism and ophthalmopathy. Amplified regions were TCR beta CDR3 sequences from RNA transcripts. Initially, a first-round RT-PCR of the TCR CDR3 employed the HTBI primer set. A single record per CDR3 protein comes from TCRdb applying MiXCR to the multiplex PCR reads. Here the sample spans about 700,000 distinct CDR3 sequences, 14% being singletons. Sample: blood. Every receptor here comes from a young woman with Graves' hyperthyroidism.

This clonotype was seen a handful of times. This chain connects TRBV2 to TRBJ1-6; D perhaps matches TRBD1 (6 bases). Germline V lookup: CDR1 SNHLY, CDR2 FYNNEI. V lost 5 bases, J lost 9 bases, and 8 bases lay in between. This CDR3 is built from 12 residues. The CDR3 DNA reads as TGTGCCAGCAGTTCAGGGGTTTCACCCCTCCACTTT. This sequence encodes CASSSGVSPLHF.

This clonotype was counted between two and nine times. The rearrangement uses TRBV29-1 and TRBJ2-1; D remains ambiguous. In germline, CDR1 is SQVTM, CDR2 ANQGSEA. There are 12 residues in the CDR3. Trimming removed 2 bases from V and 5 bases from J, with 7 bases in between. CDR3 sequence: CSVEIVDNEQFF. Here the CDR3 DNA reads TGCAGCGTTGAAATAGTCGACAATGAGCAGTTCTTC.

This clonotype occurred a few times. The V call is TRBV11-2, the J call TRBJ2-5, with D tentatively TRBD1 (6 bases). Per germline, CDR1 SGHAT and CDR2 FQNNGV. This CDR3 is 15 amino acids long. V was shortened by 2 bases and J by 5 bases, with 15 bases between the two germline ends. The CDR3 sequence: CASSLTYRVGETQYF. CDR3 sequence (DNA): TGTGCCAGCAGCTTAACCTACAGGGTAGGGGAGACCCAGTACTTC.

This clonotype was found many times. The J gene is TRBJ2-3, the V gene TRBV7-2; 7 bases line up with TRBD2. The ends lost 2 bases at V and 7 bases at J; junction bases unmatched: 9. Germline lookup yields CDR1 SGHTA and CDR2 FQGNSA. CDR3 length: 15 amino acids. DNA of the CDR3: TGTGCCAGCAGCTTATTCGCGGGAGACGTATATACGCAGTATTTT. This codes for CASSLFAGDVYTQYF.

Only a few counts were recorded for this clonotype. The gene calls are TRBV27 and TRBJ2-2; 9 bases map to TRBD1. With 6 bases clipped from V and 4 bases from J, the junction kept 9 bases outside the gene matches. Germline CDR1 reads MNHEY; CDR2 reads SMNVEV (reference sequence). The CDR3 contains 16 residues. DNA for the CDR3: TGTGCCAGCAGACCGGACAGGGGACAGGTCACCGGGGAGCTGTTTTTT. Translation: CASRPDRGQVTGELFF.

This clonotype was detected ten times or more. The chain has TRBV30 and TRBJ2-5; D is ambiguous. Germline V gene lookup returns CDR1 GTSNPN and CDR2 SVGIG (reference sequence). The CDR3 is made up of 13 amino acids. Trimming removed 4 bases from V and 2 bases from J, with 11 bases in between. DNA for the CDR3: TGTGCCTGGACATCCCAACCACAAGAGACCCAGTACTTC. Encoded protein: CAWTSQPQETQYF.

This clonotype turned up a few times. The chain employs TRBV5-1 and TRBJ2-7, with TRBD1 matching over 7 bases. V trimming: 1 base; J trimming: 4 bases; junction bases outside the gene matches: 8. Germline V gene data show CDR1 as SGHRS and CDR2 as YFSETQ. The CDR3 extends over 15 amino acids. The CDR3 here is CASSLTGAIGYEQYF. DNA of the CDR3: TGCGCCAGCAGCTTGACAGGGGCAATTGGTTACGAGCAGTACTTC.

This clonotype was counted ten times or more. The chain carries TRBV28 and TRBJ2-7, with 10 bases lining up with TRBD2. The V and J ends lost 5 bases and 1 base, in that order; junction bases with no gene match: 20. This CDR3 is built from 20 residues. Germline CDR1 reads MDHEN; CDR2 reads SYDVKM. This chain's CDR3 is CASSSLPDRVTSGTSYEQYF. The CDR3 DNA follows: TGTGCCAGCAGTAGTCTGCCGGACAGGGTAACTAGCGGGACATCCTACGAGCAGTACTTC.

This clonotype occurred many times. The chain uses TRBV2 and TRBJ1-5; D is ambiguous. The CDR3 runs 13 residues. V dropped 6 bases and J dropped 4 bases, with 10 bases sitting between them. Germline values: CDR1 SNHLY, CDR2 FYNNEI. CDR3 nucleotides: TGTGCCAGCAGCCGAGAGCCGAATCAGCCCCAGCATTTT. Amino acid sequence: CASSREPNQPQHF.